The following is a TCR beta chain sequence with its context. The sample comes from a study of blood T cell repertoires in COVID-19. About the research overall: The cDNA or gDNA used as material had been derived from T cells, B-cell-depleted T cells, or PBMCs.

Authors' analysis steps: Quantification of nucleated cells was approximated via reference gene primer amplification. Clones were sequenced by immunoSEQ multiplex PCR, and TCRdb holds only the in-frame ones, with some missing. V, J and clone size are those of that table, while D and trimming were read from the DNA. The data hold more than 90,000 clones, with around 87% observed a single time. The germline gives CDR1 WNHNN, CDR2 SYGVQD (reference sequence). The CDR3 consists of 14 residues. V lost 2 bases to trimming and J lost 7 bases, with 9 bases between them. V and J are TRBV10-1 and TRBJ1-6; D perhaps matches TRBD1 (5 bases). The sample consisted of peripheral blood. This sequence originates from a human donor in a cohort sampled during active COVID-19. The CDR3 nucleotides read TGCGCCAGCAGTGAGAACAGGCGGAATTCACCCCTCCACTTT. This gives the protein CASSENRRNSPLHF.